This T cell receptor (beta chain) was documented in a study of shared clonotypes between healthy human individuals. Produced via immunoSEQ multiplex PCR; TCRdb's table is partial and in-frame only. The sample shows around 2,100,000 clones, over 85% of them seen only once. On this clone itself: Different DNA sequences within this sample yield the same CDR3.

The CDR3 is 14 amino acids. Germline CDR1 reads PRHDT; CDR2 reads FYEKMQ (reference sequence). The ends were cut back, 0 bases at V and 1 base at J, with 3 bases in the middle. CD8 cells regarded as naive lacked CD45RO, were positively chosen for CCR7, and omitted terminally differentiated effector memory CD45RA+ cells. This clonotype originated in a man aged 18-30 years in good health. The sequencing input was naive CD8+ T cells sorted from blood. The chain recombines TRBV13 with TRBJ2-2; D gene ambiguous. CDR3 DNA sequence: TGTGCCAGCAGCTTAGGACTGAACACCGGGGAGCTGTTTTTT. Translated, it gives CASSLGLNTGELFF.